The rows below give T cell receptor beta chains drawn from one sample of a study of immune evolution from preneoplasia to lung adenocarcinoma. Sequencing used immunoSEQ multiplex PCR; TCRdb keeps in-frame clones, though not all of them. Here the sample spans 4,800 or so clones, roughly 85% being singletons. The material sequenced was FFPE normal lung tissue adjacent to the tumor. The receptor source for this set is a person in their 60s with lung adenocarcinoma. Both conserved end residues are trimmed from each CDR3. Some rows mark clone size as missing; the rest say once, few, many or name a class of expanded clone.

J,V,size,CDR3
TRBJ2-7,TRBV18,NA,ASSPNRDSGSYEQY
TRBJ2-5,TRBV11-2,NA,ASRLAGGSETQY
TRBJ1-5,TRBV7-2,NA,ASSFNGANQPQH
TRBJ2-5,TRBV6-5,NA,ASSWGRKETQY
TRBJ2-5,TRBV19,once,ASSPERPGSGKETQY
TRBJ2-7,TRBV2,NA,ASKLGQGSGEQY
TRBJ1-1,TRBV2,NA,ASSPPGLNTEAF
TRBJ2-1,TRBV5-4,NA,ASSPLWGSGGYNEQF
TRBJ1-2,TRBV10-2,NA,ASSPGGDYGYT
TRBJ1-5,TRBV10-3,NA,ASGTADSNQPQH
TRBJ2-5,TRBV10-3,NA,AISEPQGGGETQY
TRBJ1-2,TRBV15,once,ATSRTGVSDYGYT
TRBJ2-5,TRBV4-1,NA,ASSQETVQETQY
TRBJ1-1,TRBV6-1,once,ASSGRTGEGWNTEAF
TRBJ2-7,TRBV7-6,NA,ASRDGTSEIYEQY
TRBJ1-6,TRBV6-5,NA,ASSPLQGSPLH
TRBJ2-5,TRBV5-1,NA,ASRIQGFQETQY
TRBJ2-7,TRBV6-5,hyperexpanded,ASSQSEGGHEQY
TRBJ1-5,TRBV28,NA,ASSFLGARQPQH
TRBJ2-1,TRBV28,NA,ASSSLGGESNNEQF
TRBJ1-4,TRBV9,once,ASSVDQRRYDEKLF
TRBJ1-6,TRBV7-8,NA,ASSLGRTGGDNSPLH
TRBJ2-3,TRBV20-1,few,SARSTDTQY
TRBJ2-7,TRBV11-2,NA,ASSLGSGMTYEQY
TRBJ1-2,TRBV28,NA,ASSFRGQYGYT
TRBJ2-7,TRBV28,once,ASGRGSYEQY
TRBJ2-3,TRBV6-4,NA,ASSPNSLSSDTQY
TRBJ1-1,TRBV9,NA,ASSVEKWTEAF
TRBJ1-2,TRBV6-6,NA,ASSWGTANYGYT
TRBJ2-1,TRBV10-3,NA,AISESRQVPYNEQF
TRBJ2-7,TRBV30,NA,AWSVGTGGWY
TRBJ2-3,TRBV30,NA,AWSDIAGVTDTQY
TRBJ2-5,TRBV5-1,NA,ASSLFSQETQY
TRBJ2-2,TRBV6-1,NA,ASTQAGANTGELF
TRBJ2-1,TRBV11-3,NA,ASSHQRGGYNEQF
TRBJ2-7,TRBV20-1,once,SASGGEQY
TRBJ2-7,TRBV28,large,ASSKPGYIYEQY
TRBJ1-1,TRBV20-1,NA,AGEVNTEAF
TRBJ1-2,TRBV2,NA,ASKLARGRDYGYT
TRBJ2-5,TRBV7-3,few,ASSLNWDGTQY
TRBJ2-3,TRBV6-5,NA,ASSYEGGTSTDTQY
TRBJ2-1,TRBV6-6,NA,ASSLGVSNEQF
TRBJ2-7,TRBV9,NA,ASSVTGKAYEQY
TRBJ2-3,TRBV18,large,ASSPYPGLTDTQY